The source of this TCR beta chain is a study of blood T cell repertoires in COVID-19. Overall study context: From T cells, B-cell-depleted T cells, or PBMCs came the material, which was cDNA or gDNA.

Produced via immunoSEQ multiplex PCR; TCRdb's table is partial and in-frame only. Of under 300,000 clones listed, roughly 89% are singletons. V was clipped by 5 bases and J by 7 bases, with 15 bases between them. This CDR3 is built from 15 residues. In germline, CDR1 is SGHTA, CDR2 FQGNSA. The specimen was peripheral blood. This sequence was found in a woman between 40 and 55 years old who had recovered from COVID-19. The rearrangement links TRBV7-2 to TRBJ1-6, with D maybe TRBD1 (6 bases). Here the CDR3 DNA reads TGTGCCAGCAGCCTCTCAAGGGGGGGAAATTCACCCCTCCACTTT. This gives the protein CASSLSRGGNSPLHF.